This is a list of T cell receptor beta chains from one sample in a study of shared clonotypes between healthy human individuals. Repertoires were generated with immunoSEQ multiplex PCR, while TCRdb's copy carries only in-frame clones and drops some. The sample records some 2.4 million clones, approximately 93% being singletons. The source material was naive CD4+ T cells from PBMCs. These receptors all stem from a man between 18 and 35 years old in good health. Some clones in this sample may be carry-over from other donors' samples. The CDR3 runs from the conserved cysteine through the conserved F or W. Fields, in order: J gene, D gene, clone size, V gene, CDR3 protein, CDR3 DNA. The D gene is left open where the match is weak. Expanded clones are given a class, and other clones once, few, many or no size at all.

>TRBJ2-5|NA|NA|TRBV6-5
CASSYSREPSQETQYF
TGTGCCAGCAGTTACTCGAGAGAGCCCTCCCAAGAGACCCAGTACTTC
>TRBJ2-7|TRBD1|NA|TRBV27
CASRDRVYEQYF
TGTGCCAGTCGGGACAGGGTTTACGAGCAGTACTTC
>TRBJ1-4|NA|NA|TRBV14
CASSQAAVGEKLFF
TGTGCCAGCAGCCAAGCCGCTGTGGGTGAAAAACTGTTTTTT
>TRBJ2-4|NA|NA|TRBV28
CASSLYKNIQYF
TGTGCCAGCAGTTTATACAAAAACATTCAGTACTTC
>TRBJ2-3|NA|NA|TRBV18
CASSSSSTSTDTQYF
TGTGCCAGCTCATCGTCATCCACTAGCACAGATACGCAGTATTTT
>TRBJ1-4|NA|NA|TRBV7-9
CASSWGPGSEKLFF
TGTGCCAGCAGCTGGGGACCCGGGTCTGAAAAACTGTTTTTT
>TRBJ2-7|NA|NA|TRBV6-5
CASSSFGPYEQYF
TGTGCCAGCAGTTCCTTTGGACCGTACGAGCAGTACTTC
>TRBJ2-3|NA|NA|TRBV30
CAWSVDTQYF
TGTGCCTGGAGTGTGGATACGCAGTATTTT
>TRBJ2-7|NA|NA|TRBV19
CASSIGGVPYEQYF
TGTGCCAGTAGTATTGGGGGAGTCCCCTACGAGCAGTACTTC
>TRBJ2-7|TRBD2|once|TRBV6-4
CASKERTSGSSYEQYF
TGTGCCAGCAAGGAACGGACTAGCGGGAGTTCATACGAGCAGTACTTC
>TRBJ2-7|TRBD2|NA|TRBV4-2
CASSQAGTSGAYEQYF
TGTGCCAGCAGCCAAGCCGGGACTAGCGGAGCCTACGAGCAGTACTTC
>TRBJ2-7|NA|once|TRBV7-3
CASSVQGLPNIYEQYF
TGTGCCAGCAGCGTCCAGGGACTCCCTAATATCTACGAGCAGTACTTC
>TRBJ1-1|NA|NA|TRBV7-8
CASTLYGYRGGRTEAFF
TGTGCCAGCACCCTTTACGGGTATAGGGGCGGACGCACTGAAGCTTTCTTT
>TRBJ1-2|TRBD1|NA|TRBV15
CATREAYRGNYGYTF
TGTGCCACCAGGGAAGCCTACAGGGGGAACTATGGCTACACCTTC
>TRBJ1-2|NA|NA|TRBV27
CASSSPYRWDGYTF
TGTGCCAGTTCGTCCCCTTATAGGTGGGATGGCTACACCTTC
>TRBJ1-2|NA|NA|TRBV19
CASSTLGQVNYGYTF
TGTGCCAGTAGTACCCTTGGGCAGGTCAACTATGGCTACACCTTC
>TRBJ1-1|NA|NA|TRBV7-3
CASSFTGATEAFF
TGTGCCAGCAGCTTTACCGGGGCCACTGAAGCTTTCTTT
>TRBJ2-1|TRBD2|NA|TRBV7-3
CASSPTSGGVDEQFF
TGTGCCAGCAGCCCGACTAGCGGGGGAGTCGATGAGCAGTTCTTC
>TRBJ2-1|NA|once|TRBV15
CATSRDWGSNNEQFF
TGTGCCACCAGCAGAGATTGGGGGTCTAACAATGAGCAGTTCTTC
>TRBJ2-1|NA|NA|TRBV11-2
CASSSTGNEQFF
TGTGCCAGCAGCTCCACAGGGAATGAGCAGTTCTTC
>TRBJ1-2|NA|NA|TRBV6-6
CASSYLGGDYGYTF
TGTGCCAGCAGTTACCTGGGGGGCGACTATGGCTACACCTTC
>TRBJ1-1|NA|NA|TRBV30
CAWTDRGTEAFF
TGTGCCTGGACCGACCGTGGGACTGAAGCTTTCTTT
>TRBJ2-5|NA|NA|TRBV5-4
CASSLGQLDRYGETQYF
TGTGCCAGCAGCTTGGGACAGCTTGATAGATACGGGGAGACCCAGTACTTC
>TRBJ1-3|TRBD1|NA|TRBV15
CATSRDRGTGNTIYF
TGTGCCACCAGCAGAGACAGGGGGACTGGAAACACCATATATTTT
>TRBJ2-1|NA|NA|TRBV28
CASSFPPSMGNEQFF
TGTGCCAGCAGTTTTCCTCCAAGCATGGGGAATGAGCAGTTCTTC
>TRBJ1-1|TRBD1|NA|TRBV15
CATSRGQGLFLSTEAFF
TGTGCCACCAGCAGGGGACAGGGTCTTTTCTTGAGCACTGAAGCTTTCTTT
>TRBJ1-3|NA|NA|TRBV28
CASSFGSGQAGNTIYF
TGTGCCAGCAGTTTCGGTTCAGGGCAGGCTGGAAACACCATATATTTT
>TRBJ1-2|NA|NA|TRBV11-2
CASSLTAGNGYTF
TGTGCCAGCAGCTTAACAGCAGGGAATGGCTACACCTTC
>TRBJ2-7|NA|NA|TRBV28
CASETLGATYYEQYF
TGTGCCAGCGAAACTCTGGGGGCCACTTACTACGAGCAGTACTTC
>TRBJ1-2|NA|few|TRBV6-1
CASSAGSGYTF
TGTGCCAGCAGTGCAGGGTCCGGCTACACCTTC
>TRBJ2-6|NA|NA|TRBV19
CASSAAGAGANVLTF
TGTGCCAGTAGTGCCGCAGGGGCTGGGGCCAACGTCCTGACTTTC
>TRBJ1-2|TRBD1|NA|TRBV5-1
CASSLAGTGGGYTF
TGCGCCAGCAGCTTGGCTGGGACAGGGGGTGGCTACACCTTC
>TRBJ2-7|NA|NA|TRBV5-1
CASSFENREFPYEQYF
TGCGCCAGCAGCTTTGAAAACCGGGAGTTTCCCTACGAGCAGTACTTC
>TRBJ2-3|TRBD2|NA|TRBV5-1
CASSVGLAGRSDTQYF
TGCGCCAGCAGCGTCGGACTAGCGGGAAGGTCAGATACGCAGTATTTT
>TRBJ1-1|NA|NA|TRBV4-1
CASSRKDRNTEAFF
TGCGCCAGCAGCCGAAAGGACAGGAACACTGAAGCTTTCTTT
>TRBJ2-2|TRBD2|NA|TRBV5-5
CASSRLAGVLLNTGELFF
TGTGCCAGCAGCCGACTAGCGGGAGTACTTTTAAACACCGGGGAGCTGTTTTTT
>TRBJ2-5|NA|once|TRBV28
CASSPGLPLTQYF
TGTGCCAGCAGTCCGGGACTCCCTCTGACCCAGTACTTC
>TRBJ1-1|NA|NA|TRBV27
CASRAFPGRVGNTEAFF
TGTGCCAGCAGGGCCTTTCCAGGGCGGGTGGGGAACACTGAAGCTTTCTTT
>TRBJ2-7|TRBD2|NA|TRBV5-4
CASSTWTSGTYEQYF
TGTGCCAGCAGCACCTGGACTAGCGGGACCTACGAGCAGTACTTC
>TRBJ2-7|TRBD1|NA|TRBV29-1
CSVAGTGIYEQYF
TGCAGCGTGGCCGGGACAGGGATCTACGAGCAGTACTTC
>TRBJ2-5|NA|NA|TRBV5-1
CASLRGPAVQETQYF
TGCGCCAGCCTCCGGGGCCCGGCGGTCCAAGAGACCCAGTACTTC
>TRBJ1-1|NA|NA|TRBV5-4
CASSPRQRMNTEAFF
TGTGCCAGCAGCCCCCGACAGAGAATGAACACTGAAGCTTTCTTT
>TRBJ2-5|NA|once|TRBV6-6
CASSSRPGETQYF
TGTGCCAGCAGTTCCCGCCCCGGGGAGACCCAGTACTTC
>TRBJ2-1|TRBD2|NA|TRBV11-3
CASSAGTSGFSYNEQFF
TGTGCCAGCAGCGCTGGGACTAGCGGGTTTTCCTACAATGAGCAGTTCTTC
>TRBJ2-7|TRBD1|NA|TRBV7-9
CASSLGGQGSYEQYF
TGTGCCAGCAGCTTAGGGGGACAGGGCTCCTACGAGCAGTACTTC